This T cell receptor (beta chain) was obtained from a study of blood T cells in healthy people across ages. The CDR3 loop spans 14 amino acids. Trimming took 3 bases from V and 4 from J, leaving 13 bases between them. CDR1 is DFQATT, CDR2 SNEGSKA, per germline (reference sequence). A second about 7 to 11 cycle PCR used barcoded and J-beta primers. The template-switch adaptor was a 5' adaptor with 12 random nucleotides. It tagged each cDNA molecule. Paired-end reads containing CDR3 totaled no fewer than 3 million for each sample. TCRdb independently ran MiXCR on the 5' RACE reads; one entry per CDR3 protein. The sample has about 640,000 distinct CDR3 sequences, under 70% seen once.

Sequenced input: blood. The chain recombines TRBV20-1 with TRBJ2-1; D remains ambiguous. The sequence derives from a man in his fifties or sixties in good health. The DNA for the CDR3 is TGCAGTGCTAGCGATCCGACCGAGTACAATGAGCAGTTCTTC. This gives the protein CSASDPTEYNEQFF.